These 13 T cell receptor beta chains share one sample of origin, sequenced in a study of OX40 agonist ivuxolimab in advanced cancers. Assay: immunoSEQ multiplex PCR; the TCRdb copy retains only in-frame clones and omits some. Counted here are 8,500 to 14,000 clones, around four fifths occurring once; the ten biggest clones make up 15% to 20%. The sequencing here drew on CD4+ or CD8+ T cells sorted from blood, taken in a trial of the OX40 agonist ivuxolimab. The receptor source for this set is an adult with an advanced solid tumor such as melanoma, head and neck, liver or kidney cancer.

The V and J genes are TRBV16 and TRBJ2-1; D is perhaps TRBD2 (5 bases). Trimming cost V 3 bases and J 5 bases, with 8 bases left between them. CDR1 and CDR2 (germline): KGHSY, FQNENV. CDR3 length: 13 amino acids. CDR3 loop: CASSHSGDNEQFF. The CDR3 DNA follows: TGTGCCAGCAGCCACTCCGGGGACAATGAGCAGTTCTTC.

This clone was counted a few times. The rearrangement uses TRBV27 and TRBJ2-3, with D maybe TRBD2 (5 bases). Trimming left V 5 bases short and J 1 base short, with 13 bases between. Germline CDR1 and CDR2: MNHEY and SMNVEV (reference sequence). This CDR3 is built from 15 residues. The CDR3 coding sequence is TGTGCCAGCAGTGAGGGAGTTCTGCGCACAGATACGCAGTATTTT. It is translated as CASSEGVLRTDTQYF.

The genes are TRBV6-1 and TRBJ2-7, with D unclear. From germline, CDR1 is MNHNS and CDR2 SASEGT. V shed 7 bases and J shed 2 bases, with 3 bases lying between them. This CDR3 has 10 amino acids. CDR3 region: CASNAYEQYF. CDR3 in DNA: TGTGCCAGCAACGCCTACGAGCAGTACTTC.

The V gene is TRBV2, the J gene TRBJ2-5; TRBD1 matches 9 bases. This CDR3 comprises 16 residues. Germline values: CDR1 SNHLY, CDR2 FYNNEI. V lost 8 bases and J lost 1; bases outside the gene matches: 11. The CDR3 region has the DNA TGTGCCAGCGCTAACCGGGACAGGGATTTCCAAGAGACCCAGTACTTC. Its protein product is CASANRDRDFQETQYF.

This clone was observed a handful of times. This chain uses TRBV11-2 with TRBJ2-1; 9 nucleotides agree with TRBD2. From germline, CDR1 is SGHAT and CDR2 FQNNGV. The trim removed 7 bases at V and 6 bases at J, leaving 13 bases unmatched. The CDR3 totals 16 residues. The chain's CDR3 is CASTSPVDSGSNEQFF. The CDR3 DNA follows: TGTGCCAGCACCTCCCCGGTGGATAGCGGGAGCAATGAGCAGTTCTTC.

The V and J genes are TRBV5-1 and TRBJ2-7, with a possible D match to TRBD1 (6 bases). Germline V gene data show CDR1 as SGHRS and CDR2 as YFSETQ. This CDR3 is built from 11 residues. V was shortened by 10 bases and J by 3 bases, with 11 bases between the two germline ends. CDR3 bases: TGCGCCGACTCGACAGGCTACGAGCAGTACTTC. It encodes CADSTGYEQYF.

The chain employs TRBV6-1 and TRBJ1-3, with D uncertain. The germline V and J ends were trimmed by 8 bases and 1 base, with 9 bases remaining between them. The CDR3 sequence is 13 residues long. Germline CDR1 is MNHNS and CDR2 is SASEGT. The CDR3 bases are TGTGCCAGCCCCCATGGTTCTGGAAACACCATATATTTT. The encoded protein is CASPHGSGNTIYF.

The chain employs TRBV27 and TRBJ2-2; no firm D call. This CDR3 contains 13 residues. Trimming took off 4 bases at V and 11 bases at J, with 14 bases between the two ends. CDR1 is MNHEY and CDR2 is SMNVEV in the germline V gene (reference sequence). The CDR3 bases are TGTGCCAGCAGTTGGGAAGGATTGGGTGAGCTGTTTTTT. Its translation is CASSWEGLGELFF.

The sample holds a few counts of this clone. V and J are TRBV2 and TRBJ2-5; 9 positions agree with TRBD1. This CDR3 spans 14 amino acids. The V and J ends lost 8 bases and 2 bases, in that order; junction bases with no gene match: 6. Germline loops: CDR1 SNHLY, CDR2 FYNNEI. CDR3 sequence (DNA): TGTGCCAGCGATAGACAGGGGGTTCAAGAGACCCAGTACTTC. Protein: CASDRQGVQETQYF.

V and J are TRBV9 and TRBJ2-7, with D perhaps TRBD1 or TRBD2 (5 bases each). CDR1 is SGDLS and CDR2 is YYNGEE in the germline V gene. The V gene lost 4 bases and the J gene lost 6 bases, with 17 bases spanning the gap. The CDR3 length is 14 residues. As DNA, the CDR3 is TGTGCCAGCAGCCATAGTTATCGGGGCGGCGAGCAGTACTTC. Translated: CASSHSYRGGEQYF.

The rearrangement uses TRBV27 and TRBJ1-2; D call uncertain. Trimming took off 0 bases at V and 6 bases at J, with 14 bases between the two ends. CDR3 length: 15 residues. Germline V CDR1 and CDR2: MNHEY, SMNVEV (reference sequence). This CDR3 reads CASSLSIPGRDGYTF. For the CDR3, the DNA is TGTGCCAGCAGTTTATCGATCCCAGGCCGCGATGGCTACACCTTC.

V is TRBV7-6 and J is TRBJ1-3, with D hard to call. Trimming cost V 5 bases and J 0 bases, with 11 bases left between them. This CDR3 is built from 15 residues. Per the germline V gene, CDR1 is SGHVS and CDR2 is FNYEAQ. CDR3 coding DNA: TGTGCCAGCAGCCCCGACCCGGACTCTGGAAACACCATATATTTT. The encoded protein is CASSPDPDSGNTIYF.

DNA for the CDR3: TGTGCCAGCAGTTTATCTGGCGATTGGACCTACGAGCAGTACTTC. Translating it yields CASSLSGDWTYEQYF. The chain carries TRBV27 and TRBJ2-7; no reliable D call. Germline-derived CDR1 and CDR2 are MNHEY and SMNVEV (reference sequence). Deletions cut 0 bases from V and 2 bases from J, with 11 bases between. This CDR3 region has 15 residues.